This TCR beta chain was captured by sequencing in a study of cytomegalovirus exposure and HLA in healthy donors. Looked up from germline, CDR1 is MNHEY and CDR2 is SMNVEV (reference sequence). This CDR3 contains 15 residues. Trimming took 6 bases from V and 1 from J, leaving 13 bases between them. Method: immunoSEQ multiplex PCR; TCRdb's copy keeps in-frame clones and lacks some. The sample has about 260,000 clones, around 90% seen once; the top ten hold around 3.1%. The chain joins TRBV27 to TRBJ2-1, with a weak D call TRBD2 (7 bases). The origin of this receptor is a woman in her 30s in good health and CMV-seronegative. The sample was PBMCs. The DNA for the CDR3 is TGTGCCAGCAGCTCGAGGGGGGGGTCCTACAATGAGCAGTTCTTC. Translating it yields CASSSRGGSYNEQFF.